These 18 T cell receptor beta chains share one sample of origin, sequenced in a study of regulatory and conventional T cells in RAG deficiency. Sequenced by immunoSEQ multiplex PCR; TCRdb stores in-frame clones only, minus some. Among 30,000 to 35,000 clones listed, about nine tenths were seen once. The data also belong to a second study, concerning regulatory T cells. That source reports: Primers: 52 TRBV forward and 13 TRBJ reverse.

Sequencing was performed on CD8+ T cells sorted from blood. The receptors come from a human donor in good health.

The CDR3 region has the DNA TGCGCCAGTCGGGACAGGGAGAACACTGAAGCTTTCTTT. It specifies CASRDRENTEAFF. The chain employs TRBV5-1 and TRBJ1-1, with 9 nucleotides matching TRBD1. CDR1 is SGHRS and CDR2 is YFSETQ in the germline V gene. The CDR3 loop spans 13 amino acids. V shed 8 bases, J shed 1 base, and the junction held 3 bases outside the gene matches.

V and J are TRBV11-3 and TRBJ2-7; D remains unclear. The V gene's germline CDR1 is SGHNT and CDR2 YENEEA. V lost 5 bases, J lost 3 bases, and 17 bases lay in between. There are 15 residues in the CDR3. CDR3 nucleotides: TGTGCCAGCAGCCCGACGGTCAACCCCCACTACGAGCAGTACTTC. It is translated as CASSPTVNPHYEQYF.

This chain connects TRBV9 to TRBJ1-1; D remains unclear. Germline CDR1 reads SGDLS; CDR2 reads YYNGEE. The CDR3 loop spans 13 amino acids. V was shortened by 4 bases and J by 1 base, with 8 bases between the two germline ends. For the CDR3, the DNA is TGTGCCAGCAGCTCAGGCGGGAACACTGAAGCTTTCTTT. Protein product: CASSSGGNTEAFF.

The rearrangement uses TRBV10-1 and TRBJ2-7, with D maybe TRBD2 (6 bases). Between the trimmed V and J ends, which lost 2 bases and 2 bases, there was a span of 13 bases. CDR3 length: 15 residues. The germline gives CDR1 WNHNN, CDR2 SYGVQD (reference sequence). The CDR3 region has the DNA TGCGCCAGCAGTGAGGGTACGGGAGCGGCCTACGAGCAGTACTTC. Protein: CASSEGTGAAYEQYF.

This clone occurred once. The V call is TRBV7-9, the J call TRBJ2-3; D gene unclear. This CDR3 is built from 11 residues. Per the germline V gene, CDR1 is SEHNR and CDR2 is FQNEAQ (reference sequence). V was shortened by 6 bases and J by 5 bases, with 6 bases between the two germline ends. This chain's CDR3 is CASSPRDTQYF. CDR3 nucleotide sequence: TGTGCCAGCAGTCCAAGAGATACGCAGTATTTT.

V is TRBV10-3 and J is TRBJ2-5; 8 nucleotides line up with TRBD2. Germline CDR1 ENHRY, CDR2 SYGVKD. With V trimmed by 2 bases and J by 1 base, 9 bases remained unmatched. This CDR3 contains 17 residues. The CDR3 spells CAISELASGPLQETQYF. In DNA, the CDR3 is TGTGCCATCAGTGAGCTTGCTAGCGGGCCCCTCCAAGAGACCCAGTACTTC.

This chain connects TRBV6-6 to TRBJ1-1; D unresolved. The germline gives CDR1 MNHNY, CDR2 SVGAGI (reference sequence). Trimming cost V 5 bases and J 7 bases, with 11 bases left between them. CDR3 length: 12 residues. The CDR3 bases are TGTGCCAGCAGTATTCGGACGGATGAAGCTTTCTTT. This codes for CASSIRTDEAFF.

CDR3 sequence reads: CASSDLGQGPGNTIYF. CDR3 DNA: TGTGCCAGCAGTGACTTGGGACAGGGGCCTGGAAACACCATATATTTT. This rearrangement joins TRBV6-1 to TRBJ1-3, with 10 bases fitting TRBD1. The CDR3 contains 16 residues. V trimming: 3 bases; J trimming: 2 bases; junction bases outside the gene matches: 4. CDR1 is MNHNS and CDR2 is SASEGT in the germline V gene.

The rearrangement joins TRBV27 to TRBJ2-2, with 7 positions matching TRBD1. Unmatched junction bases numbered 6, after V lost 4 bases and J lost 4 bases. Germline V CDR1 and CDR2: MNHEY, SMNVEV (reference sequence). CDR3 length: 15 amino acids. The CDR3 DNA follows: TGTGCCAGCAGTTACGAGGGGGCCTTCACCGGGGAGCTGTTTTTT. Protein sequence: CASSYEGAFTGELFF.

V is TRBV9 and J is TRBJ1-1; maybe TRBD1 (6 bases). Trimming left V 2 bases short and J 8 bases short, with 13 bases between. CDR1 and CDR2 from the germline V gene are SGDLS and YYNGEE. The CDR3 is made up of 13 amino acids. CDR3 residues: CASSVGTGTEAFF. The CDR3 DNA reads TGTGCCAGCAGCGTGGGGACCGGGACAGAAGCTTTCTTT. Full variable domain (remainder filled in from reference TRBV9 and TRBJ1-1): DSGVTQTPKHLITATGQRVTLRCSPRSGDLSVYWYQQSLDQGLQFLIQYYNGEERAKGNILERFSAQQFPDLHSELNLSSLELGDSALYFCASSVGTGTEAFFGQGTRLTVV.

The genes are TRBV28 and TRBJ1-1; 8 bases map to TRBD1. CDR1 MDHEN and CDR2 SYDVKM come from the germline V gene. The V gene end was trimmed by 6 bases and the J gene end by 0 bases; junction bases not matched to a gene: 15. The CDR3 consists of 18 residues. DNA for the CDR3: TGTGCCAGCAGCCCCCCCCCAGGGGGCCTTTGGGTGAACACTGAAGCTTTCTTT. Its protein product is CASSPPPGGLWVNTEAFF.

The rearrangement joins TRBV7-3 to TRBJ2-1; TRBD2 aligns across 14 bases. Germline V gene data show CDR1 as SGHTA and CDR2 as FQGTGA. V trimming: 2 bases; J trimming: 9 bases; junction bases outside the gene matches: 9. CDR3 size: 17 residues. The CDR3 DNA reads as TGTGCCAGCAGCTTAGGGTTGGGACTAGCGGGAGTGTCTGAGCAGTTCTTC. This encodes CASSLGLGLAGVSEQFF.

As to this clone: This sample also contains other DNA sequences that code for the same CDR3. The chain uses TRBV5-1 and TRBJ2-7, with D uncertain. The CDR3 contains 14 residues. In germline, CDR1 is SGHRS, CDR2 YFSETQ. V was clipped by 2 bases and J by 3 bases, with 12 bases between them. The CDR3 sequence is CASSFLGQSYEQYF. As DNA, the CDR3 is TGCGCCAGCAGCTTTTTGGGTCAGAGCTACGAGCAGTACTTC.

The gene calls are TRBV29-1 and TRBJ2-5, with D perhaps TRBD2 (7 bases). Germline assignment: CDR1 SQVTM and CDR2 ANQGSEA. The CDR3 runs 13 residues. Trimming left V 6 bases short and J 5 bases short, with 16 bases between. CDR3 in amino acids: CSVIGGGEETQYF. The CDR3, as DNA: TGCAGCGTCATAGGGGGGGGCGAGGAGACCCAGTACTTC.

The J gene is TRBJ2-7, the V gene TRBV28, with no clear D. Trimming took off 3 bases at V and 6 bases at J, with 6 bases between the two ends. This CDR3 has 11 amino acids. Germline values: CDR1 MDHEN, CDR2 SYDVKM. DNA for the CDR3: TGTGCCAGCAGTTTTTCTCGCGAGCAGTACTTC. It translates to CASSFSREQYF.

This chain joins TRBV6-5 and TRBJ2-2; 9 positions agree with TRBD1. The CDR3 extends over 15 amino acids. J gave up 5 bases and V 6 bases, and 7 bases lay outside the gene matches. Germline V gene lookup returns CDR1 MNHEY and CDR2 SVGAGI. The DNA for the CDR3 is TGTGCCAGCAGACCACAGGGGGCAGGAACCGGGGAGCTGTTTTTT. This codes for CASRPQGAGTGELFF.

V gene TRBV27 combines with J gene TRBJ1-1; D possibly corresponds to TRBD1 (6 bases). V lost 2 bases and J 6 bases, leaving 22 bases between the germline ends. The CDR3 sequence is 17 residues long. Germline V gene sequence: CDR1 MNHEY, CDR2 SMNVEV (reference sequence). Here the CDR3 reads CASSLEGVRRGTSEAFF. DNA for the CDR3: TGTGCCAGCAGTTTAGAGGGGGTAAGGAGGGGAACATCTGAAGCTTTCTTT.

The chain has TRBV6-6 and TRBJ2-1; the D is unclear. V lost 4 bases and J 6 bases, leaving 16 bases between the germline ends. This CDR3 region has 15 residues. Germline values: CDR1 MNHNY, CDR2 SVGAGI (reference sequence). The CDR3 here is CASSFILSIGNEQFF. In DNA form, the CDR3 reads TGTGCCAGCAGTTTTATCCTATCCATCGGCAATGAGCAGTTCTTC.